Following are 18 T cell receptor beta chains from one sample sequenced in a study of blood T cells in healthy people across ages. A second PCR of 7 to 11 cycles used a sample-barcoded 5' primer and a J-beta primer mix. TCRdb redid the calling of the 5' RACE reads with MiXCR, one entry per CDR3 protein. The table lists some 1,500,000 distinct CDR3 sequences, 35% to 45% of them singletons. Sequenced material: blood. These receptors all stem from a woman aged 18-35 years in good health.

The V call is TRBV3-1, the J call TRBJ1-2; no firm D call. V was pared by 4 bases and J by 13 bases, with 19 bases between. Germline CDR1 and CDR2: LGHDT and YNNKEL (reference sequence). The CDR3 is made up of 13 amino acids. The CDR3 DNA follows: TGTGCCAGCAGCCCGGTGTGGAGGTCTGGTAGCACCTTC. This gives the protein CASSPVWRSGSTF.

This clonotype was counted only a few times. The CDR3 DNA follows: TGTGCCAGCAGTCTTGGACTAGCGGGAGGAGGGTTCTTC. Its translation is CASSLGLAGGGFF. J is TRBJ2-1 and V is TRBV12-3 or TRBV12-4; 14 bases align to TRBD2. V dropped 5 bases and J dropped 15; count of bases not matched to a gene: 6. The CDR3 totals 13 residues.

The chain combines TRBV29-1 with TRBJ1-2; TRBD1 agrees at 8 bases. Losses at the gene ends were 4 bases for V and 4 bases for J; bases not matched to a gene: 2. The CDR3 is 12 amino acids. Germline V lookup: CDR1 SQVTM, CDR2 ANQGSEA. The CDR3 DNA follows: TGCAGCGTTGGGGACAGGACCTATGGCTACACCTTC. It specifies CSVGDRTYGYTF.

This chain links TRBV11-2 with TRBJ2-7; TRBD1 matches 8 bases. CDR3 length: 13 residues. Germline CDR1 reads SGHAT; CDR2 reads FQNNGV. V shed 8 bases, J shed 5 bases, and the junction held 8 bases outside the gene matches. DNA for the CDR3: TGTGCCAGCCGGAGACAGGGGTCCCACGAGCAGTACTTC. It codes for CASRRQGSHEQYF.

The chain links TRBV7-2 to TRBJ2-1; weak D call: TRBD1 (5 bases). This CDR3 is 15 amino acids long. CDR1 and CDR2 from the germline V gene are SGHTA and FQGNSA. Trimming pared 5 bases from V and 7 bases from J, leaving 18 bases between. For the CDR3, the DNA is TGTGCCAGCAGCCCGCACCCTCAGGGCTTGAATGAGCAGTTCTTC. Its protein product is CASSPHPQGLNEQFF.

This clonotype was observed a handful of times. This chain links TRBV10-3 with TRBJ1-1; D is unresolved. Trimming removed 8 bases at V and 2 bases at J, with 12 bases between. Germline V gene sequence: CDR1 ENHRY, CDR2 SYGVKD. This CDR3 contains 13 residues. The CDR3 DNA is TGTGCCATCGCCACAGAAAGAAACACTGAAGCTTTCTTT. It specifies CAIATERNTEAFF.

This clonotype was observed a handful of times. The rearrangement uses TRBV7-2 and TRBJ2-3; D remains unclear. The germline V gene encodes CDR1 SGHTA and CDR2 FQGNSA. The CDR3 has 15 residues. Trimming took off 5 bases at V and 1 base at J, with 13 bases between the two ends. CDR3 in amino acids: CASSPAVMGTDTQYF. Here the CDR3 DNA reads TGTGCCAGCAGCCCAGCCGTAATGGGCACAGATACGCAGTATTTT.

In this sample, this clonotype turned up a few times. The CDR3 loop is CSAIADSYNEQFF. CDR3 coding DNA: TGCAGTGCTATAGCGGACTCCTACAATGAGCAGTTCTTC. This chain joins TRBV20-1 and TRBJ2-1; tentative D call: TRBD2 (6 bases). Trimming took off 4 bases at V and 0 bases at J, with 7 bases between the two ends. The CDR3 runs to 13 residues. Germline CDR1 and CDR2: DFQATT and SNEGSKA (reference sequence).

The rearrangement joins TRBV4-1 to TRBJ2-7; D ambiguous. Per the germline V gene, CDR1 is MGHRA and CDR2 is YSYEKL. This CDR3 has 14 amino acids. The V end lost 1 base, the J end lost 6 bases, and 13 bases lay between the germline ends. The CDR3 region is CASSQVLPGGEQYF. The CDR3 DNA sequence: TGCGCCAGCAGCCAAGTATTACCCGGCGGCGAGCAGTACTTC.

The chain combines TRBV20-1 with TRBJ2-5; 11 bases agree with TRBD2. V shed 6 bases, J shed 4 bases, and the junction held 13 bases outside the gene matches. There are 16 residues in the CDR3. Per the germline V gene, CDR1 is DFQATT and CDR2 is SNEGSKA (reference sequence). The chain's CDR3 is CSAPGLAAAGRETQYF. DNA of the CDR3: TGCAGTGCGCCGGGACTAGCGGCTGCAGGTCGAGAGACCCAGTACTTC.

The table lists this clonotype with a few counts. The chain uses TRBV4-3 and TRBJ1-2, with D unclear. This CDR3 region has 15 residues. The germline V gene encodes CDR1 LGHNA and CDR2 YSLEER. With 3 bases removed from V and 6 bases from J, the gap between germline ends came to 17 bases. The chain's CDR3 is CASSQLPAQSNGYTF. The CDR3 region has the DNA TGCGCCAGCAGCCAGCTTCCGGCACAGTCGAATGGCTACACCTTC.

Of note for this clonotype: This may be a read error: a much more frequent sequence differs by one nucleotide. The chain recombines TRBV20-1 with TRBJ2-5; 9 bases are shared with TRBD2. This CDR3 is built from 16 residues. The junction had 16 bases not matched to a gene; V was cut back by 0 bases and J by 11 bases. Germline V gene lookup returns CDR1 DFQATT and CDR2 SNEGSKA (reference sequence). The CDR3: CSARDHQRGDSGEQYF. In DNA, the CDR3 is TGCAGTGCTAGAGATCACCAGCGGGGGGATTCCGGTGAGCAGTACTTC.

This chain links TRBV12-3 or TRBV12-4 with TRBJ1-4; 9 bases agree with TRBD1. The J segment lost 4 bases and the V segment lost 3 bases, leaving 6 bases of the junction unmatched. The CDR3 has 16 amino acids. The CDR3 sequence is CASSFIKGQGNEKLFF. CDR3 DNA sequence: TGTGCCAGCAGTTTTATTAAGGGACAGGGTAATGAAAAACTGTTTTTT.

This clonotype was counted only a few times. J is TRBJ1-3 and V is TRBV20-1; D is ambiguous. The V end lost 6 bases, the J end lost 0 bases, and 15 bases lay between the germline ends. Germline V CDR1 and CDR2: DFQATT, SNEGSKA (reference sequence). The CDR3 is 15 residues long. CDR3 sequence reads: CSATRTLSSGNTIYF. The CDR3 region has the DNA TGCAGTGCCACCCGAACGCTGAGCTCTGGAAACACCATATATTTT.

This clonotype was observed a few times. CDR3 region: CASSHEFSYEQYF. For the CDR3, the DNA is TGTGCCAGCAGTCATGAGTTCTCCTACGAGCAGTACTTC. The V call is TRBV6-6, the J call TRBJ2-7; D is unclear. Germline V CDR1 and CDR2: MNHNY, SVGAGI (reference sequence). Deletions cut 5 bases from V and 0 bases from J, with 8 bases between. The CDR3 is 13 residues long.

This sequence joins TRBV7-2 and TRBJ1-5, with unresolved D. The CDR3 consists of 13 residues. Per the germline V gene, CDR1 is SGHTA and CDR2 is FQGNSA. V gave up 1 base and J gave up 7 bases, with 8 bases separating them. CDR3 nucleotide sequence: TGTGCCAGCAGCTTAGACAAGGAACAGCCCCAGCATTTT. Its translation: CASSLDKEQPQHF.

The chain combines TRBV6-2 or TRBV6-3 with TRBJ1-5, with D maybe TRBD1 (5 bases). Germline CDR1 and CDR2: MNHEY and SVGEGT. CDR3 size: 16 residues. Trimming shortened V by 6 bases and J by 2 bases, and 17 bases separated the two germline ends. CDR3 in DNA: TGTGCCAGCAGACACCTTGCGGGCAGGGGCAATCAGCCCCAGCATTTT. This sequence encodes CASRHLAGRGNQPQHF.

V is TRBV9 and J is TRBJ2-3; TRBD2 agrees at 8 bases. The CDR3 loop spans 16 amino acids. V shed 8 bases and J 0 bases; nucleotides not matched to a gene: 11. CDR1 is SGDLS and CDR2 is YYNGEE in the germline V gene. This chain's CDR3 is CASTPGGRSSTDTQYF. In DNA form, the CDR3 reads TGTGCCAGTACCCCGGGGGGGAGGAGTAGCACAGATACGCAGTATTTT. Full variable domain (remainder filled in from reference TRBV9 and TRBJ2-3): DSGVTQTPKHLITATGQRVTLRCSPRSGDLSVYWYQQSLDQGLQFLIQYYNGEERAKGNILERFSAQQFPDLHSELNLSSLELGDSALYFCASTPGGRSSTDTQYFGPGTRLTVL.